Listed below are T cell receptor beta chains from one sample, sequenced in a study of T cells in Graves' hyperthyroidism and ophthalmopathy. MiXCR, applied by TCRdb to the multiplex PCR reads, yields one record per CDR3 protein. Of around 300,000 distinct CDR3 sequences in the sample, around 22% were seen once. Sequencing was done on a sample of blood. Every receptor here comes from a man aged 25 to 40 with Graves' ophthalmopathy. CDR3s include the opening cysteine and the closing phenylalanine or tryptophan. The D gene is left open where the match is weak. Rows give clone size only sometimes, using once, few, many, or a class for an expanded clone.

d_call: -
j_call: TRBJ1-1
v_call: TRBV16
clone_size: -
cdr3_nt: TGTGCCAGCAGCCCCCCACTGAATTTGGGTTGGCACACTGAAGCTTTCTTT
cdr3_aa: CASSPPLNLGWHTEAFF

d_call: -
j_call: TRBJ1-6
v_call: TRBV20-1
clone_size: few
cdr3_nt: TGCAGTGCTAGTGGACCCTATAATTCACCCCTCCACTTT
cdr3_aa: CSASGPYNSPLHF

d_call: TRBD1
j_call: TRBJ1-1
v_call: TRBV6-6
clone_size: few
cdr3_nt: TGTGCCAGCAGTTACTCGGCTACAGGGGCTGAAGCTTTCTTT
cdr3_aa: CASSYSATGAEAFF

d_call: TRBD1
j_call: TRBJ2-3
v_call: TRBV5-1
clone_size: -
cdr3_nt: TGTGCCAGCAGCGTATCTGGACAGGGATTGAGATCGTCCACAGATACGCAGTATTTT
cdr3_aa: CASSVSGQGLRSSTDTQYF

d_call: TRBD1
j_call: TRBJ2-7
v_call: TRBV3-1
clone_size: few
cdr3_nt: TGTGCCAGCAGCTTTAACAGGGGGCATGAGCAGTACTTC
cdr3_aa: CASSFNRGHEQYF

d_call: -
j_call: TRBJ2-7
v_call: TRBV7-2
clone_size: few
cdr3_nt: TGTGCCAGCAGCTCCGTATCCGAGCAGTACTTC
cdr3_aa: CASSSVSEQYF

d_call: -
j_call: TRBJ2-1
v_call: TRBV12-5
clone_size: -
cdr3_nt: TGTGCTAGTGGTTTGGTAGAGGGTCTGTTCTTC
cdr3_aa: CASGLVEGLFF

d_call: TRBD1
j_call: TRBJ2-2
v_call: TRBV10-3
clone_size: -
cdr3_nt: TGTGCCATCAGTGAAGTAAGGGACAGGGGGCAGAACACCGGGGAGCTGTTTTTT
cdr3_aa: CAISEVRDRGQNTGELFF

d_call: -
j_call: TRBJ2-1
v_call: TRBV6-5
clone_size: once
cdr3_nt: TGTGCCAGCGGTTCAAGGGGTGAGCAGTTCTTC
cdr3_aa: CASGSRGEQFF

d_call: -
j_call: TRBJ2-4
v_call: TRBV7-9
clone_size: few
cdr3_nt: TGTGCCAGCAGCTCCGACGGCAATTTAGCCAAAAACATTCAGTACTTC
cdr3_aa: CASSSDGNLAKNIQYF

d_call: -
j_call: TRBJ2-7
v_call: TRBV12-3/TRBV12-4
clone_size: -
cdr3_nt: TGTGCCAGCAGTCTCGGACAGACATTCGAGCAGTACTTC
cdr3_aa: CASSLGQTFEQYF

d_call: -
j_call: TRBJ2-7
v_call: TRBV19
clone_size: -
cdr3_nt: TGTGCCAGTAGTATTGGCGGACTCGGGTACGAGCAGTACTTC
cdr3_aa: CASSIGGLGYEQYF

d_call: -
j_call: TRBJ1-1
v_call: TRBV18
clone_size: few
cdr3_nt: TGTGCCAGCTCGCCTAATCGACAGAACACTGAAGCTTTCTTT
cdr3_aa: CASSPNRQNTEAFF

d_call: TRBD1
j_call: TRBJ1-2
v_call: TRBV7-2
clone_size: -
cdr3_nt: TGTGCCAGCAGCACCACCCCGCCTACAGGGGGCTGGGGCTATGGCTACACCTTC
cdr3_aa: CASSTTPPTGGWGYGYTF

d_call: -
j_call: TRBJ2-1
v_call: TRBV3-1
clone_size: many
cdr3_nt: TGTGCCAGCAGCCCTGTTCAGGAGCCATACAATGAGCAGTTCTTC
cdr3_aa: CASSPVQEPYNEQFF

d_call: -
j_call: TRBJ1-1
v_call: TRBV19
clone_size: -
cdr3_nt: TGTGCCAGTAGTATAGGCAACAGGGCCCGATTTGCCAAAACTGAAGCTTTCTTT
cdr3_aa: CASSIGNRARFAKTEAFF

d_call: TRBD1
j_call: TRBJ1-1
v_call: TRBV20-1
clone_size: -
cdr3_nt: TGCAGTGCTAGAGAGTTTGGACAGGGTTACACTGAAGCTTTCTTT
cdr3_aa: CSAREFGQGYTEAFF

d_call: TRBD2
j_call: TRBJ2-3
v_call: TRBV3-1
clone_size: many
cdr3_nt: TGTGCCAGCAGCCAAGGGAGCGGGAGTTTCGATACGCAGTATTTT
cdr3_aa: CASSQGSGSFDTQYF

d_call: TRBD1
j_call: TRBJ2-1
v_call: TRBV20-1
clone_size: few
cdr3_nt: TGCAGTGCAGCGACCGGGACAGGGGCCAATGAGCAGTTCTTC
cdr3_aa: CSAATGTGANEQFF

d_call: -
j_call: TRBJ2-3
v_call: TRBV9
clone_size: many
cdr3_nt: TGTGCCAGCCAGGGGGGTAGCGGGTTTACCACAGATACGCAGTATTTT
cdr3_aa: CASQGGSGFTTDTQYF

d_call: -
j_call: TRBJ2-5
v_call: TRBV14
clone_size: -
cdr3_nt: TGTGCCAGCAGCCCATTAGCGGTCCAAGAGACCCAGTACTTC
cdr3_aa: CASSPLAVQETQYF

d_call: -
j_call: TRBJ2-2
v_call: TRBV2
clone_size: many
cdr3_nt: TGTGCCAGCAGTGTGTTTCTCAACACCGGGGAGCTGTTTTTT
cdr3_aa: CASSVFLNTGELFF

d_call: -
j_call: TRBJ1-1
v_call: TRBV11-2
clone_size: many
cdr3_nt: TGTGCCAGCACGCGCGGGGAAGGCACTGAAGCTTTCTTT
cdr3_aa: CASTRGEGTEAFF

d_call: -
j_call: TRBJ2-2
v_call: TRBV7-3
clone_size: many
cdr3_nt: TGTGCCAGCAGCTTAATGGGTAACACCGGGGAGCTGTTTTTT
cdr3_aa: CASSLMGNTGELFF

d_call: -
j_call: TRBJ1-4
v_call: TRBV20-1
clone_size: many
cdr3_nt: TGCAGTGCTAGAGGGTGGTTAGCTAATGAAAAACTGTTTTTT
cdr3_aa: CSARGWLANEKLFF

d_call: -
j_call: TRBJ2-5
v_call: TRBV7-2
clone_size: -
cdr3_nt: TGTGCCAGCAGCTTAAGGTTTATTGAGACCCAGTACTTC
cdr3_aa: CASSLRFIETQYF

d_call: -
j_call: TRBJ2-1
v_call: TRBV3-1
clone_size: few
cdr3_nt: TGTGCCAGCAGCCGTAAGACGTACAATGAGCAGTTCTTC
cdr3_aa: CASSRKTYNEQFF

d_call: TRBD2
j_call: TRBJ2-1
v_call: TRBV10-2
clone_size: -
cdr3_nt: TGCGCCAGCATGATAGCGGGATCGGTATCCCTCAATGAGCAGTTCTTC
cdr3_aa: CASMIAGSVSLNEQFF

d_call: -
j_call: TRBJ1-2
v_call: TRBV20-1
clone_size: -
cdr3_nt: TGCAGTGCTCCCCGACAGTCCTATGGCTACACCTTC
cdr3_aa: CSAPRQSYGYTF

d_call: -
j_call: TRBJ1-2
v_call: TRBV4-1
clone_size: -
cdr3_nt: TGCGCCAGCAGCCAAGAAGTAGGATCCAGGGCGGGGGGCTACACCTTC
cdr3_aa: CASSQEVGSRAGGYTF

d_call: -
j_call: TRBJ2-5
v_call: TRBV20-1
clone_size: -
cdr3_nt: TGCAGTGCTAGAGGTCCACAGCAGGAAGAGACCCAGTACTTC
cdr3_aa: CSARGPQQEETQYF

d_call: TRBD2
j_call: TRBJ2-1
v_call: TRBV7-2
clone_size: few
cdr3_nt: TGTGCCAGCACACTAGCGGGAGGGGCCTACAATGAGCAGTTCTTC
cdr3_aa: CASTLAGGAYNEQFF

d_call: -
j_call: TRBJ2-4
v_call: TRBV11-2
clone_size: many
cdr3_nt: TGTGCCAGCAGCTTAAGGACAGCATACATGGGGAACATTCAGTACTTC
cdr3_aa: CASSLRTAYMGNIQYF

d_call: TRBD2
j_call: TRBJ2-1
v_call: TRBV7-3
clone_size: once
cdr3_nt: TGTGCCAGCAGCTTATCTGGCGGGAGGTTGGGTGAGCAGTTCTTC
cdr3_aa: CASSLSGGRLGEQFF

d_call: TRBD2
j_call: TRBJ2-1
v_call: TRBV3-1
clone_size: -
cdr3_nt: TGTGCCAGCAGCCATGGGACTAGCGGGAGTATCAATGAGCAGTTCTTC
cdr3_aa: CASSHGTSGSINEQFF

d_call: TRBD2
j_call: TRBJ2-5
v_call: TRBV19
clone_size: -
cdr3_nt: TGTGCCAGTAGTTCGTTGGCTAGCGGGAGGGGCCAAGAGACCCAGTACTTC
cdr3_aa: CASSSLASGRGQETQYF

d_call: TRBD2
j_call: TRBJ2-1
v_call: TRBV20-1
clone_size: few
cdr3_nt: TGCAGTGCTAATAACATAGCGGGAGCGAACAATGAGCAGTTCTTC
cdr3_aa: CSANNIAGANNEQFF

d_call: -
j_call: TRBJ1-3
v_call: TRBV7-8
clone_size: -
cdr3_nt: TGTGCCAGCAGCCCCACTAGAGGTGCTGGAAACACCATATATTTT
cdr3_aa: CASSPTRGAGNTIYF